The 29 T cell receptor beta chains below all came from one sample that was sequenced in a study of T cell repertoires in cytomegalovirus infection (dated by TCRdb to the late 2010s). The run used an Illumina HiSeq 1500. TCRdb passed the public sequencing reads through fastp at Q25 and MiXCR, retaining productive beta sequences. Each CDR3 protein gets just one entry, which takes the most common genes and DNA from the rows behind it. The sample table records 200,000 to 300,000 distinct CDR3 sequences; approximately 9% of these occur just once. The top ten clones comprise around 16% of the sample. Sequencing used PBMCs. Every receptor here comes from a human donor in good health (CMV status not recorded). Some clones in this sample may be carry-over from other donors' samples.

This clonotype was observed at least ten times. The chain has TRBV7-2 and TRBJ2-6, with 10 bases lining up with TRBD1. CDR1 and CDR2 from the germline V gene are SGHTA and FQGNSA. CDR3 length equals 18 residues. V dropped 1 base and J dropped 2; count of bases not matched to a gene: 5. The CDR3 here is CASSLGQGALAGANVLTF. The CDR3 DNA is TGTGCCAGCAGCTTAGGACAGGGGGCGTTAGCTGGGGCCAACGTCCTGACTTTC. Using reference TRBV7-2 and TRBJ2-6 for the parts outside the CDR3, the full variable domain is GAGVSQSPSNKVTEKGKDVELRCDPISGHTALYWYRQSLGQGLEFLIYFQGNSAPDKSGLPSDRFSAERTGGSVSTLTIQRTQQEDSAVYLCASSLGQGALAGANVLTFGAGSRLTVL.

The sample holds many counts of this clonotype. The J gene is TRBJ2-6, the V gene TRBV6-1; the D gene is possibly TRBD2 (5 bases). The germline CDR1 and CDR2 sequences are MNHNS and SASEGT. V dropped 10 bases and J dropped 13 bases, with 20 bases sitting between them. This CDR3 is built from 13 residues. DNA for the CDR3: TGTGCCACCCTCGGGAACACGCTAGGGGTCCTGACTTTC. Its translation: CATLGNTLGVLTF.

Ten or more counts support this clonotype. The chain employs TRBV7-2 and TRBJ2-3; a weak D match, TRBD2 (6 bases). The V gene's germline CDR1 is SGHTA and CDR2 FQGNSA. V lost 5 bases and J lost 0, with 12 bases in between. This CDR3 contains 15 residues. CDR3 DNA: TGTGCCAGCAGCCCCCGCGGGGCTAGCACAGATACGCAGTATTTT. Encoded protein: CASSPRGASTDTQYF.

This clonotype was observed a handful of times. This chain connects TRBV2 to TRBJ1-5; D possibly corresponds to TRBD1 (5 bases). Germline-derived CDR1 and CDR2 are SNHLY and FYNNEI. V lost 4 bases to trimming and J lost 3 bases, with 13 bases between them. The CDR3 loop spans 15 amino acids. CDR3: CASSAGLANNQPQHF. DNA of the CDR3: TGTGCCAGCAGTGCGGGACTAGCCAACAATCAGCCCCAGCATTTT.

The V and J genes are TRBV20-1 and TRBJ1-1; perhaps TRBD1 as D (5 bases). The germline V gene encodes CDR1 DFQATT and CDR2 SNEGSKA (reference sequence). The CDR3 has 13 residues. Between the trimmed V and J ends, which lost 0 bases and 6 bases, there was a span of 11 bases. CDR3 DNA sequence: TGCAGTGCTAGAGATCCAGGGAGGCCTGAAGCTTTCTTT. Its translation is CSARDPGRPEAFF.

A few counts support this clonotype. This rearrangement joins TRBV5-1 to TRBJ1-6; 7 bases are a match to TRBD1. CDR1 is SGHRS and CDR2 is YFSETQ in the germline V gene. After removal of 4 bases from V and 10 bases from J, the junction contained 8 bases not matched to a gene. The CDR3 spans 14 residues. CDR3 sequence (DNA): TGCGCCAGCAGCATAACAGGGGATCAATCACCCCTCCACTTT. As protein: CASSITGDQSPLHF.

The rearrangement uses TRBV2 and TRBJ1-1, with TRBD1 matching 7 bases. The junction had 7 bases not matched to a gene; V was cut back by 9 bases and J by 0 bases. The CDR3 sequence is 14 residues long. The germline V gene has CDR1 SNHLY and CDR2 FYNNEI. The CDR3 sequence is CASDRAELNTEAFF. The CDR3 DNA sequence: TGTGCCAGTGACAGGGCGGAGTTGAACACTGAAGCTTTCTTT.

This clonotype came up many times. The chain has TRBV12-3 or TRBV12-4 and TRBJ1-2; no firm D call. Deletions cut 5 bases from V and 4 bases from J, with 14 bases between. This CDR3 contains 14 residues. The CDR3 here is CASSPVGRLYGYTF. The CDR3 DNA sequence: TGTGCCAGCAGTCCTGTGGGGAGACTCTATGGCTACACCTTC.

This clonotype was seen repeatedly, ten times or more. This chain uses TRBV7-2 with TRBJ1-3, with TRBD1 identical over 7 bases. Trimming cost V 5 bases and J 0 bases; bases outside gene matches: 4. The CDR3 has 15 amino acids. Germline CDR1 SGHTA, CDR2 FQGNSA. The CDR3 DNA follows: TGTGCCAGCAGCCGTGCAGGGGGCTCTGGAAACACCATATATTTT. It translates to CASSRAGGSGNTIYF.

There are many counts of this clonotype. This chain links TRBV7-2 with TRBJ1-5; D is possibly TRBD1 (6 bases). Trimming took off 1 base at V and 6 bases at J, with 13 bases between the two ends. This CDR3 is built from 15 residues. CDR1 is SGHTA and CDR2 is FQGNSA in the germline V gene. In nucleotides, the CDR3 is TGTGCCAGCAGCTTAGTCGGAACAGGGAGTCAGCCCCAGCATTTT. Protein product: CASSLVGTGSQPQHF.

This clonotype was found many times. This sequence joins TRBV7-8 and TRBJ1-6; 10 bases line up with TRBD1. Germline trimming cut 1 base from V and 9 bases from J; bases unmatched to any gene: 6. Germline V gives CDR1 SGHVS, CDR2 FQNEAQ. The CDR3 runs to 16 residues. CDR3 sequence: CASSLGSGTGVSPLHF. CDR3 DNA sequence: TGTGCCAGCAGCTTAGGGTCCGGGACAGGGGTTTCACCCCTCCACTTT.

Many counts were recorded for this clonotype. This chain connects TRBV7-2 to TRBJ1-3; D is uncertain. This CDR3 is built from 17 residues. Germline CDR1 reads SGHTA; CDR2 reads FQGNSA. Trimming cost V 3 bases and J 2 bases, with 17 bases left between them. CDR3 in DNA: TGTGCCAGCAGCTTCGGAGGACCTATCAACGCTGGAAACACCATATATTTT. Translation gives CASSFGGPINAGNTIYF. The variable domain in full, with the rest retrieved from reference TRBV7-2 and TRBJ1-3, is GAGVSQSPSNKVTEKGKDVELRCDPISGHTALYWYRQSLGQGLEFLIYFQGNSAPDKSGLPSDRFSAERTGGSVSTLTIQRTQQEDSAVYLCASSFGGPINAGNTIYFGEGSWLTVV.

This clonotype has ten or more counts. CDR3 nucleotide sequence: TGCAGTGCTAGAGCACCGGGACTAGCGGGGTTTAATGAGCAGTTCTTC. Translating gives CSARAPGLAGFNEQFF. The V call is TRBV20-1, the J call TRBJ2-1; 13 bases line up with TRBD2. CDR1 and CDR2 (germline): DFQATT, SNEGSKA (reference sequence). The junction had 7 bases not matched to a gene; V was cut back by 1 base and J by 7 bases. CDR3 length: 16 amino acids.

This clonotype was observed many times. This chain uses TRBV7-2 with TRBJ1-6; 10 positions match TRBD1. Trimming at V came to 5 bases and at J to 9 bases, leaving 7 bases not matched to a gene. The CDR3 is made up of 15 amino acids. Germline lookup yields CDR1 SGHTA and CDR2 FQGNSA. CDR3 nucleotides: TGTGCCAGCAGCACTAGACAGGGGGCTGTTTCACCCCTCCACTTT. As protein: CASSTRQGAVSPLHF.

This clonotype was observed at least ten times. The DNA of the CDR3 is TGTGCCAGCAGCGCAAGGGGGGGAAATCAGCCCCAGCATTTT. Translated, it gives CASSARGGNQPQHF. V gene TRBV7-2 combines with J gene TRBJ1-5; tentatively, D is TRBD1 (6 bases). V lost 5 bases to trimming and J lost 4 bases, with 12 bases between them. Germline CDR1 and CDR2: SGHTA and FQGNSA. The CDR3 has 14 amino acids.

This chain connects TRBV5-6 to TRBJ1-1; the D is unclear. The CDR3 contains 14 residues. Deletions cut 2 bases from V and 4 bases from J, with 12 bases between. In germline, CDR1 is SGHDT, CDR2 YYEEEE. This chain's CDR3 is CASSFLGGITEAFF. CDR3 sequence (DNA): TGTGCCAGCAGCTTCCTGGGCGGGATCACTGAAGCTTTCTTT.

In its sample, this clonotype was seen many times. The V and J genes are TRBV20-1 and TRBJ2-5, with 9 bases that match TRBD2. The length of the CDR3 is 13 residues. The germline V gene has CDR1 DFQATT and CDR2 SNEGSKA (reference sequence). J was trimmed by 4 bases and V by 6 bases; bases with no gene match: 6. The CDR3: CSAKRGAAETQYF. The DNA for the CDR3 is TGCAGTGCGAAGCGGGGGGCGGCAGAGACCCAGTACTTC.

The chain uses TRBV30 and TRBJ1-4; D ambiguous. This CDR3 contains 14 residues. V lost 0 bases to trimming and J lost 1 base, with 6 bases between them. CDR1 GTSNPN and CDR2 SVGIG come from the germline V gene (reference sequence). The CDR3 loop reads CAWSVGLTNEKLFF. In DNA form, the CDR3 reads TGTGCCTGGAGTGTCGGGCTAACTAATGAAAAACTGTTTTTT.

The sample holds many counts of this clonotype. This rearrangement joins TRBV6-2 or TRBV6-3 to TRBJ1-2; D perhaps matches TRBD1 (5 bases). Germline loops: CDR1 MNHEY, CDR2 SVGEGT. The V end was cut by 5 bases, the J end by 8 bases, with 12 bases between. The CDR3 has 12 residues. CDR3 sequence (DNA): TGTGCCAGCAGTCGGACCTGGGGCGGCTACACCTTC. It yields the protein CASSRTWGGYTF.

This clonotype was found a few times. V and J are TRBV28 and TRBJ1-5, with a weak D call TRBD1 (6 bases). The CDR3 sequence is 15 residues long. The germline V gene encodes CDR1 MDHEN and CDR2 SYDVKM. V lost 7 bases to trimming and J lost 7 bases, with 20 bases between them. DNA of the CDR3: TGTGCCAGCACAGCGGGCGGACAGCCCGGGCAGCCCCAGCATTTT. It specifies CASTAGGQPGQPQHF.

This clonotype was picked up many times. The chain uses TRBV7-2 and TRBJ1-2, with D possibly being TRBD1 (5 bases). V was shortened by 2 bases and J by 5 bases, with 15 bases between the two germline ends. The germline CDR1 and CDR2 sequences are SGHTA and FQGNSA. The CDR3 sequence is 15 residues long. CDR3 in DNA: TGTGCCAGCAGCTTACCCCCGACAGCCTTGTATGGCTACACCTTC. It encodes CASSLPPTALYGYTF. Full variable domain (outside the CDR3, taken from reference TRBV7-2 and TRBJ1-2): GAGVSQSPSNKVTEKGKDVELRCDPISGHTALYWYRQSLGQGLEFLIYFQGNSAPDKSGLPSDRFSAERTGGSVSTLTIQRTQQEDSAVYLCASSLPPTALYGYTFGSGTRLTVV.

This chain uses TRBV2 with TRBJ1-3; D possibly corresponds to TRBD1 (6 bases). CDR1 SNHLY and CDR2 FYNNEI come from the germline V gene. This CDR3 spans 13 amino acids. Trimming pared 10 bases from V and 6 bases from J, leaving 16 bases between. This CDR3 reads CATLQGLTNTIYF. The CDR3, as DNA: TGTGCCACTTTACAGGGTCTAACAAACACCATATATTTT.

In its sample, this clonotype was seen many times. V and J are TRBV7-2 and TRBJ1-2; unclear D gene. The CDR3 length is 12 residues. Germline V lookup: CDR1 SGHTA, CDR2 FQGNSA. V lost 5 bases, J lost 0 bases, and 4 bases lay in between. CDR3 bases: TGTGCCAGCAGCCAAGCTAACTATGGCTACACCTTC. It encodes CASSQANYGYTF.

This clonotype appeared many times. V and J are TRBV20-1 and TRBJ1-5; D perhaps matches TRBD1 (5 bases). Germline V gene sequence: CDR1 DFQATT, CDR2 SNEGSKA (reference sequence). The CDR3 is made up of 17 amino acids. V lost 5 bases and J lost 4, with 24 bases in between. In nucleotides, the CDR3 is TGCAGTGCTCCCCTTATTCGGGGCGCCCGGCCTAATCAGCCCCAGCATTTT. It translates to CSAPLIRGARPNQPQHF.

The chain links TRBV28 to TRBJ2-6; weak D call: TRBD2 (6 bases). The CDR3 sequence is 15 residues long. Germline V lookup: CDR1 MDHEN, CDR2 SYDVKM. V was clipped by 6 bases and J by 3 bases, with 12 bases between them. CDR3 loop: CASRTGGVGANVLTF. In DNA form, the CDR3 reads TGTGCCAGCAGAACCGGGGGTGTTGGGGCCAACGTCCTGACTTTC.

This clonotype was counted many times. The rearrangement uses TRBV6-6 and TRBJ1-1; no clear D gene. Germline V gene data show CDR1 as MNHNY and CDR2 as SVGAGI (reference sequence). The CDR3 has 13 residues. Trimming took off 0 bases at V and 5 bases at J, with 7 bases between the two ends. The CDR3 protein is CASSYSSSTEAFF. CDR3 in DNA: TGTGCCAGCAGTTACTCGTCTAGTACTGAAGCTTTCTTT.

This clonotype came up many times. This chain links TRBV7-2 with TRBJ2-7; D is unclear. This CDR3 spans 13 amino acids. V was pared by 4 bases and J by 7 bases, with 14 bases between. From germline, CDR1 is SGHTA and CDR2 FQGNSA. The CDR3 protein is CASSSNRDGEQYF. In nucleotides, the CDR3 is TGTGCCAGCAGCTCTAATCGCGACGGAGAGCAGTACTTC.

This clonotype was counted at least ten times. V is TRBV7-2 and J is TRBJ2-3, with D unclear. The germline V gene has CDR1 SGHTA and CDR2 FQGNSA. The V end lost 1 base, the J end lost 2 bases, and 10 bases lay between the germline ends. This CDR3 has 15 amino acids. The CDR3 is CASSLEGGNTDTQYF. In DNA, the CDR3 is TGTGCCAGCAGCTTAGAAGGCGGAAACACAGATACGCAGTATTTT. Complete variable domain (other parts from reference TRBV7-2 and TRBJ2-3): GAGVSQSPSNKVTEKGKDVELRCDPISGHTALYWYRQSLGQGLEFLIYFQGNSAPDKSGLPSDRFSAERTGGSVSTLTIQRTQQEDSAVYLCASSLEGGNTDTQYFGPGTRLTVL.

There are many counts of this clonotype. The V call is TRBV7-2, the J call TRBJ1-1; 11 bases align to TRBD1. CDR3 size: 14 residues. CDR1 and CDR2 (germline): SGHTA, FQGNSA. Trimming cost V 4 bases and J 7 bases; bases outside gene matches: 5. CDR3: CASSSGQGAIEAFF. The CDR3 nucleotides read TGTGCCAGCAGCTCAGGACAGGGGGCGATTGAAGCTTTCTTT.